Each of the 23 T cell receptor beta chains below was sequenced from the same sample in a study of T cells in Graves' hyperthyroidism and ophthalmopathy. It was RNA transcripts that yielded the amplified TCR beta CDR3 regions. When the TCR CDR3 underwent first-round RT-PCR, the HTBI primer set was used. TCRdb independently ran MiXCR on the multiplex PCR reads; one entry per CDR3 protein. The sample shows a few hundred thousand distinct CDR3 sequences, about 16% of them seen only once. The sequencing input was blood. These receptors were taken from a man aged 35-49 years with Graves' hyperthyroidism.

This clonotype has only a few counts. The rearrangement joins TRBV6-5 to TRBJ1-1; 7 bases align to TRBD1. V was pared by 3 bases and J by 2 bases, with 9 bases of the junction left unmatched. The CDR3 extends over 16 amino acids. In germline, CDR1 is MNHEY, CDR2 SVGAGI. The DNA for the CDR3 is TGTGCCAGCAGTTATGGAGGGGGCGCGTCAAACACTGAAGCTTTCTTT. Translating it yields CASSYGGGASNTEAFF.

Ten or more counts support this clonotype. V usage is TRBV7-3 and J usage is TRBJ2-1; 9 bases are shared with TRBD1. V trimming: 4 bases; J trimming: 3 bases; junction bases outside the gene matches: 7. The CDR3 is 16 amino acids. Germline CDR1 SGHTA, CDR2 FQGTGA. The CDR3 loop reads CASSSPGQGNYNEQFF. The CDR3 nucleotides are TGTGCCAGCAGCTCGCCGGGACAGGGTAACTACAATGAGCAGTTCTTC. Variable domain in full (rest from reference TRBV7-3 and TRBJ2-1): GAGVSQTPSNKVTEKGKYVELRCDPISGHTALYWYRQSLGQGPEFLIYFQGTGAADDSGLPNDRFFAVRPEGSVSTLKIQRTERGDSAVYLCASSSPGQGNYNEQFFGPGTRLTVL.

This clonotype was found a few times. The gene calls are TRBV18 and TRBJ2-7, with 9 bases aligning to TRBD1. The junction had 6 bases not matched to a gene; V was cut back by 1 base and J by 5 bases. Germline V gene sequence: CDR1 KGHSH, CDR2 LQKENI. CDR3 size: 15 residues. The CDR3 coding sequence is TGTGCCAGCTCACCACTTGGGACAGGGTTCCACGAGCAGTACTTC. Translating gives CASSPLGTGFHEQYF.

This clonotype was recorded at least ten times. The V gene is TRBV28, the J gene TRBJ1-2, with no clear D. This CDR3 has 12 residues. The germline V gene encodes CDR1 MDHEN and CDR2 SYDVKM. V was shortened by 3 bases and J by 4 bases, with 6 bases between the two germline ends. CDR3 loop: CASSLTRYGYTF. The CDR3 DNA sequence: TGTGCCAGCAGTTTGACGCGCTATGGCTACACCTTC.

This clonotype was recorded at least ten times. The chain links TRBV7-9 to TRBJ2-1, with 8 bases identical to TRBD1. V dropped 5 bases and J dropped 4; count of bases not matched to a gene: 13. Per germline, CDR1 SEHNR and CDR2 FQNEAQ (reference sequence). The CDR3 loop spans 17 amino acids. CDR3 nucleotides: TGTGCCAGCAGCAAAACCTTATTGACAGGGGATTACAATGAGCAGTTCTTC. It translates to CASSKTLLTGDYNEQFF.

The chain carries TRBV7-2 and TRBJ2-3; 7 bases agree with TRBD2. The J segment lost 1 base and the V segment lost 5 bases, leaving 15 bases of the junction unmatched. CDR3 length equals 18 residues. Germline lookup yields CDR1 SGHTA and CDR2 FQGNSA. Here the CDR3 DNA reads TGTGCCAGCAGCCTGAACCGGGACTACTATCTCGGCACAGATACGCAGTATTTT. The encoded protein is CASSLNRDYYLGTDTQYF.

This clonotype was picked up many times. The CDR3 is CASSWTGTYNEQFF. The CDR3 DNA is TGTGCCAGCAGCTGGACAGGGACCTACAATGAGCAGTTCTTC. This rearrangement joins TRBV11-3 to TRBJ2-1; 8 nucleotides align to TRBD1. The V and J ends lost 4 bases and 2 bases, in that order; junction bases with no gene match: 1. Germline V CDR1 and CDR2: SGHNT, YENEEA. The CDR3 extends over 14 amino acids.

V and J are TRBV7-6 and TRBJ2-3; possibly TRBD1 for D (5 bases). Trimming stripped 5 bases from V and 6 bases from J, with 15 bases between. The CDR3 totals 14 residues. Germline assignment: CDR1 SGHVS and CDR2 FNYEAQ. In nucleotides, the CDR3 is TGTGCCAGCAGCCCCACAGTTTCAGGGGATACGCAGTATTTT. This gives the protein CASSPTVSGDTQYF.

A word on this clonotype: Given a much more abundant clone one base away, this may be a read error. V and J are TRBV7-3 and TRBJ2-5, with D perhaps TRBD1 (5 bases). The V and J ends lost 2 bases and 9 bases respectively, with 10 bases between them. The CDR3 sequence is 12 residues long. Per the germline V gene, CDR1 is SGHTA and CDR2 is FQGTGA. The DNA for the CDR3 is TGTGCCAGCAGCTTACAGGGTCAGGCCCAGTACTTC. This sequence encodes CASSLQGQAQYF.

Turning to this clonotype: Given a much more abundant clone one base away, this may be a read error. V usage is TRBV2 and J usage is TRBJ2-7, with 8 bases fitting TRBD1. The CDR3 is 15 amino acids. Germline loops: CDR1 SNHLY, CDR2 FYNNEI. V shed 5 bases, J shed 3 bases, and the junction held 9 bases outside the gene matches. CDR3 residues: CASSPLGQADYEQYF. DNA of the CDR3: TGTGCCAGCAGTCCCCTGGGACAGGCAGACTACGAGCAGTACTTC.

This clonotype was seen ten or more times. The chain is built from TRBV6-2 or TRBV6-3 and TRBJ1-5; D is uncertain. Germline CDR1 and CDR2: MNHEY and SVGEGT. CDR3 length: 13 residues. With 10 bases removed from V and 4 bases from J, the gap between germline ends came to 14 bases. The chain's CDR3 is CATQLQLNQPQHF. CDR3 nucleotides: TGTGCCACCCAACTACAACTAAATCAGCCCCAGCATTTT.

A few counts support this clonotype. V and J are TRBV6-4 and TRBJ2-6; no clear D gene. The CDR3 loop spans 14 amino acids. V was clipped by 4 bases and J by 4 bases, with 8 bases between them. Per the germline V gene, CDR1 is MRHNA and CDR2 is SNTAGT. The CDR3 here is CASSGQSGANVLTF. In nucleotides, the CDR3 is TGTGCCAGCAGTGGACAATCCGGGGCCAACGTCCTGACTTTC.

This clonotype was counted at least ten times. This chain connects TRBV27 to TRBJ2-1; the D gene is possibly TRBD1 (6 bases). The CDR3 extends over 16 amino acids. Germline-derived CDR1 and CDR2 are MNHEY and SMNVEV (reference sequence). V gave up 6 bases and J gave up 1 base, with 16 bases separating them. The CDR3 protein is CASSRLTGLSYNEQFF. The CDR3 nucleotides are TGTGCCAGCAGCCGCTTGACAGGCCTATCCTACAATGAGCAGTTCTTC.

V is TRBV28 and J is TRBJ2-2, with 10 bases matching TRBD2. From germline, CDR1 is MDHEN and CDR2 SYDVKM. The CDR3 sequence is 15 residues long. The CDR3 protein is CATRGASGGSGELFF. Written as DNA, the CDR3 is TGTGCAACAAGGGGGGCTAGCGGGGGTTCCGGGGAGCTGTTTTTT.

This sequence joins TRBV7-9 and TRBJ1-6; unclear D gene. CDR3 length equals 16 residues. V dropped 4 bases and J dropped 1 base, with 11 bases sitting between them. The germline V gene encodes CDR1 SEHNR and CDR2 FQNEAQ (reference sequence). CDR3 residues: CASSYLHGSYNSPLHF. The CDR3 nucleotides read TGTGCCAGCAGCTATCTCCATGGATCCTATAATTCACCCCTCCACTTT.

This clonotype was seen once. This sequence joins TRBV18 and TRBJ2-2, with 12 bases that match TRBD2. Germline V CDR1 and CDR2: KGHSH, LQKENI. The CDR3 spans 16 residues. The ends lost 5 bases at V and 4 bases at J; junction bases unmatched: 5. The CDR3 sequence is CASSLRTSGATGELFF. The CDR3 bases are TGTGCCAGCTCATTACGGACTAGCGGGGCCACCGGGGAGCTGTTTTTT.

This clonotype has just a few counts. This chain joins TRBV15 and TRBJ2-1; 8 positions agree with TRBD2. Germline values: CDR1 LNHNV, CDR2 YYDKDF (reference sequence). V lost 0 bases and J lost 8; bases outside the gene matches: 12. The CDR3 is 17 amino acids. CDR3 loop: CATSRDLDGGGPDEQFF. The CDR3 bases are TGTGCCACCAGCAGAGATCTTGACGGGGGGGGGCCGGATGAGCAGTTCTTC. Looking up the rest from reference TRBV15 and TRBJ2-1 gives the full variable domain: DAMVIQNPRYQVTQFGKPVTLSCSQTLNHNVMYWYQQKSSQAPKLLFHYYDKDFNNEADTPDNFQSRRPNTSFCFLDIRSPGLGDTAMYLCATSRDLDGGGPDEQFFGPGTRLTVL.

CDR3 in DNA: TGTGCCAGCAGCCCACCCCCGGGGACAGAGATTGATGAGCAGTTCTTC. Translation gives CASSPPPGTEIDEQFF. The gene calls are TRBV7-2 and TRBJ2-1; TRBD1 aligns across 7 bases. V lost 5 bases and J lost 8; bases outside the gene matches: 15. This CDR3 region has 16 residues. Looked up from germline, CDR1 is SGHTA and CDR2 is FQGNSA.

This clonotype was seen a few times. The J gene is TRBJ1-1, the V gene TRBV2; D is unclear. The germline CDR1 and CDR2 sequences are SNHLY and FYNNEI. Deletions cut 4 bases from V and 11 bases from J, with 11 bases between. The CDR3 extends over 11 amino acids. The CDR3 DNA sequence: TGTGCCAGCAGTGTAGCCGGGGTCGCTTTCTTT. This codes for CASSVAGVAFF.

This clonotype was picked up many times. The chain is built from TRBV11-2 and TRBJ1-2; no reliable D call. CDR3 length equals 14 residues. V was clipped by 0 bases and J by 8 bases, with 13 bases between them. Per the germline V gene, CDR1 is SGHAT and CDR2 is FQNNGV. CDR3 residues: CASSLERPSQGYTF. The CDR3 coding sequence is TGTGCCAGCAGCTTAGAGAGACCGAGCCAGGGCTACACCTTC.

This clonotype occurred many times. The chain combines TRBV7-2 with TRBJ1-2, with D perhaps TRBD1 (5 bases). This CDR3 region has 15 residues. V lost 4 bases and J lost 4, with 16 bases in between. The germline CDR1 and CDR2 sequences are SGHTA and FQGNSA. The CDR3 bases are TGTGCCAGCAGCTGGGAACAACAGGACCTCTATGGCTACACCTTC. Translation: CASSWEQQDLYGYTF.

The J gene is TRBJ2-2, the V gene TRBV11-1; 12 nucleotides match TRBD1. The CDR3 has 16 amino acids. Germline assignment: CDR1 SGHAT and CDR2 FQDESV (reference sequence). J gave up 7 bases and V 3 bases, and 6 bases lay outside the gene matches. The CDR3 nucleotides read TGTGCCAGCAGCTTCCACCGGGACAGGGGGCGCGGGGAGCTGTTTTTT. Encoded protein: CASSFHRDRGRGELFF.

The V and J genes are TRBV6-1 and TRBJ1-3; D remains unclear. Germline loops: CDR1 MNHNS, CDR2 SASEGT. V lost 5 bases and J 0 bases, leaving 14 bases between the germline ends. This CDR3 spans 16 amino acids. The DNA for the CDR3 is TGTGCCAGCAGTCCCACTGCGGGTTTCTCTGGAAACACCATATATTTT. Protein product: CASSPTAGFSGNTIYF.